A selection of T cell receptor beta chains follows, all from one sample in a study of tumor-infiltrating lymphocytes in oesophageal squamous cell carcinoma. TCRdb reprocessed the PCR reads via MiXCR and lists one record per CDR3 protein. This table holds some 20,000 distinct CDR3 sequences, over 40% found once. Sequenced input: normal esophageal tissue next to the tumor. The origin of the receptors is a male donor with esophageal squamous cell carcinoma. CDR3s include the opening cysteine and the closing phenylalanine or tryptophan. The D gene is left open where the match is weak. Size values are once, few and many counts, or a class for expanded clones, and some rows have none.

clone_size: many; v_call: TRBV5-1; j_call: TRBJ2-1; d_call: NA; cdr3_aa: CASSLEPNNEQFF; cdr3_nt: TGCGCCAGCAGCCTGGAACCAAACAATGAGCAGTTCTTC
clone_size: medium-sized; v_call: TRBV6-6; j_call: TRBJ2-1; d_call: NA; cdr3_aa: CASSYRGRNSYNEQFF; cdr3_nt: TGTGCCAGCAGTTATCGAGGGAGGAATTCCTACAATGAGCAGTTCTTC
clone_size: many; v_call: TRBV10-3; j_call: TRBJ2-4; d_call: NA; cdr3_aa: CAISEVKGIRDNEQYF; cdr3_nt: TGTGCCATCAGTGAGGTGAAAGGGATAAGGGACAATGAGCAGTACTTC
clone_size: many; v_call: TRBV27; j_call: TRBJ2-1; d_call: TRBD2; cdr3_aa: CASASGRANEQFF; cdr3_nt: TGTGCCAGCGCTAGCGGGAGGGCCAATGAGCAGTTCTTC
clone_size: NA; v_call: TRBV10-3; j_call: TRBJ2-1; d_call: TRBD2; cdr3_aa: CAISTGTSGKLQFF; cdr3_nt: TGTGCCATCAGTACCGGGACTAGCGGTAAGCTGCAGTTCTTC
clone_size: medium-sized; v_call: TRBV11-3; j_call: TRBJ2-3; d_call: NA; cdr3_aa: CASSLGLDINTDTQYF; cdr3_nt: TGTGCCAGCAGCTTAGGACTAGACATCAACACAGATACGCAGTATTTT
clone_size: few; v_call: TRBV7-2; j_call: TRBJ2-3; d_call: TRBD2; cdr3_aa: CASSWTGTSGRGGTDTQYF; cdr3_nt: TGTGCCAGCAGCTGGACCGGGACTAGCGGGAGAGGTGGGACAGATACGCAGTATTTT
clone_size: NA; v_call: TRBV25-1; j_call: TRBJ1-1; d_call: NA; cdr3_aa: CASSAQGRTEAFF; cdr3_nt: TGTGCCAGCAGTGCTCAGGGCAGAACTGAAGCTTTCTTT
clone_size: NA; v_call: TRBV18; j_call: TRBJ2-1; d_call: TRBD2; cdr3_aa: CASSQERDYNEQFF; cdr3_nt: TGTGCCAGCTCCCAAGAGCGGGACTACAATGAGCAGTTCTTC
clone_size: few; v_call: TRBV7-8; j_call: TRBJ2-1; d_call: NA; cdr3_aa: CASSLVINEQFF; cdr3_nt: TGTGCCAGCAGCTTAGTAATTAATGAGCAGTTCTTC
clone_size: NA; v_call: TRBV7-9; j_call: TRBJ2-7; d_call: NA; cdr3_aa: CASSLYFDEQYF; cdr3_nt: TGTGCCAGCAGCTTATACTTCGACGAGCAGTACTTC
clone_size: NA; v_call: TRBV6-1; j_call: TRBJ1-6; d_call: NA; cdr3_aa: CGVMGCEQYF; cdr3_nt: TGTGGGGTTATGGGCTGCGAGCAGTACTTT
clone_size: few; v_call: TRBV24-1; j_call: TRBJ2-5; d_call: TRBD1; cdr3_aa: CATSDFSQGGSNEQYF; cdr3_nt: TGTGCCACCAGTGATTTTTCACAGGGGGGTTCCAATGAGCAGTACTTC
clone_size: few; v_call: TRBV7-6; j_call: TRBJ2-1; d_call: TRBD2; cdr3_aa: CASSLTRPSGRAGNEQFF; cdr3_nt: TGTGCCAGCAGCTTAACGCGGCCTAGCGGGAGGGCCGGGAATGAGCAGTTCTTC
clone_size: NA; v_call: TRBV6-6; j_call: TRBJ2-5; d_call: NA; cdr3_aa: CASSYSTGRWVQETQYF; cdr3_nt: TGTGCCAGCAGTTACTCCACAGGGAGATGGGTCCAAGAGACCCAGTACTTC
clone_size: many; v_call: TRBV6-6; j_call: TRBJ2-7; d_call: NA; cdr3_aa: CASSYGPPPSYEQYF; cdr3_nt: TGTGCCAGCAGTTACGGGCCACCACCCTCCTACGAGCAGTACTTC
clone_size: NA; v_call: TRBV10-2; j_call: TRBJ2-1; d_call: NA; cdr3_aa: CASSMQGGEQFF; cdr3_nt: TGCGCCAGCAGTATGCAAGGGGGTGAGCAGTTCTTC
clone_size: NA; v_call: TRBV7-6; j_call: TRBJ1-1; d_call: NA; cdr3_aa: CASSLLLGGSGTEAFF; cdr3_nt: TGTGCCAGCAGCTTACTTCTGGGTGGCTCCGGCACTGAAGCTTTCTTT
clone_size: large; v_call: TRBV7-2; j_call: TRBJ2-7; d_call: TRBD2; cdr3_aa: CASSSTSGSPYEQYF; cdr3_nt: TGTGCCAGCAGCTCTACTAGCGGGAGTCCCTACGAGCAGTACTTC
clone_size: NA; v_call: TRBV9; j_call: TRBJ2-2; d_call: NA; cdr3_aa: CASSVEVRATGELFF; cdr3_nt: TGTGCCAGCAGCGTGGAGGTCAGGGCTACCGGGGAGCTGTTTTTT
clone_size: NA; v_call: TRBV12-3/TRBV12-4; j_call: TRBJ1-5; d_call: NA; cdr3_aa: CASSRYRANQPQHF; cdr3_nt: TGTGCCAGCAGCCGATACAGGGCTAATCAGCCCCAGCATTTT
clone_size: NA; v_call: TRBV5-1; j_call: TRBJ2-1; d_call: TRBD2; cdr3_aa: CASSPGTSGGNEQFF; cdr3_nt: TGCGCCAGCAGCCCGGGGACTAGCGGGGGCAATGAGCAGTTCTTC
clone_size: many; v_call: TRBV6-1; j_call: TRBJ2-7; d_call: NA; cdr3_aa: CASSLVGGNSPLHF; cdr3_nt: TGTGCCAGCTCCCTCGTTGGGGGTAATTCACCCCTCCACTTC
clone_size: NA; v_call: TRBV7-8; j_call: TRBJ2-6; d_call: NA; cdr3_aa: CASSFAGANVLTF; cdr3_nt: TGTGCCAGCAGCTTCGCGGGGGCCAACGTCCTGACTTTC
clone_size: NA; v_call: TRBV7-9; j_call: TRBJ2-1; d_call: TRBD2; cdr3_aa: CASSLGAGGPYNEQFF; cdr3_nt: TGTGCCAGCAGCTTAGGGGCGGGGGGGCCATACAATGAGCAGTTCTTC
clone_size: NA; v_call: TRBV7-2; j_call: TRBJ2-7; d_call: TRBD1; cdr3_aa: CASSPMGTGHYEQYF; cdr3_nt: TGTGCCAGCAGCCCGATGGGGACAGGTCACTACGAGCAGTACTTC
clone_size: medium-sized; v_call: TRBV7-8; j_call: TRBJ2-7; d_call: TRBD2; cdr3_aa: CASSSGTRSDYEQYF; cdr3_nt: TGTGCCAGCAGCTCAGGGACTAGGAGCGACTACGAGCAGTACTTC
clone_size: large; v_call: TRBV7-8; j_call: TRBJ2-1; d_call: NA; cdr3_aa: CASSPGLNNEQFF; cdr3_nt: TGTGCCAGCAGCCCGGGACTGAACAATGAGCAGTTCTTC
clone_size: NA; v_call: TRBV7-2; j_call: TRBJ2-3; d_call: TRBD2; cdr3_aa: CASSQQPSGDCTDTQYF; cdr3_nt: TGTGCCAGCAGCCAACAGCCTAGCGGAGATTGTACAGATACGCAGTATTTT
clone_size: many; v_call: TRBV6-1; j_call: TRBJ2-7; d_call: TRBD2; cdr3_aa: CASSLPRGLAGIGEQYF; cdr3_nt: TGTGCCAGCAGTCTCCCCCGCGGACTAGCGGGAATCGGCGAGCAGTACTTC
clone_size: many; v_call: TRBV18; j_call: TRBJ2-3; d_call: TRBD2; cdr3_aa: CASSPLAGGTDTQYF; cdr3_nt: TGTGCCAGCTCACCACTAGCGGGAGGCACAGATACGCAGTATTTT
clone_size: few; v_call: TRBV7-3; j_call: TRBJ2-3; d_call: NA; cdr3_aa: CASSLGSVYTQYF; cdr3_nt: TGTGCCAGCAGCTTAGGATCGGTCTATACGCAGTATTTT
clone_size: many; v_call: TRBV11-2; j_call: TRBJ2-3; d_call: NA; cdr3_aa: CASSLAQVGDTQYF; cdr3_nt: TGTGCCAGCAGCTTAGCGCAAGTGGGAGATACGCAGTATTTT
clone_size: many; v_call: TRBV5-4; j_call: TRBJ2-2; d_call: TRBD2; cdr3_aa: CASSGAGLAGLNTGELFF; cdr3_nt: TGTGCCAGCAGCGGAGCGGGACTAGCGGGCCTGAACACCGGGGAGCTGTTTTTT
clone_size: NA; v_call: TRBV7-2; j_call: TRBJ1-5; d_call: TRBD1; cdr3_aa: CASSFGQGPQPQHF; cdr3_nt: TGTGCCAGCAGCTTCGGACAGGGCCCTCAGCCCCAGCATTTT
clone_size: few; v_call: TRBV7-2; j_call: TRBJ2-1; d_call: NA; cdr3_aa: CASSLAAGAAYNEQFF; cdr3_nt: TGTGCCAGCAGCTTAGCCGCGGGGGCGGCTTACAATGAGCAGTTCTTC
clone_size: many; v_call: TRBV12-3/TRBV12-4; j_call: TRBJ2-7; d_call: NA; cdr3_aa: CASSLGGPRGEQYF; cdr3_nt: TGTGCCAGCAGTTTAGGGGGGCCGAGGGGCGAGCAGTACTTC
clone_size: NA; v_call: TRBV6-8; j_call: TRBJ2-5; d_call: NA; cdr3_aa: CASSGGNQETQYF; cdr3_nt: TGTGCCAGCAGTGGGGGAAATCAAGAGACCCAGTACTTC
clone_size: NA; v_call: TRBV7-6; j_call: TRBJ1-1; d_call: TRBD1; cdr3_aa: CASSEDRGFTEAFF; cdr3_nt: TGTGCCAGCAGCGAGGACAGGGGGTTTACTGAAGCTTTCTTT
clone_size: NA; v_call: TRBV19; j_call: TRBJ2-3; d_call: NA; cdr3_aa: CASSRRDGFGTDTQYF; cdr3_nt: TGTGCCAGTAGTCGTCGGGATGGATTTGGCACAGATACGCAGTATTTT
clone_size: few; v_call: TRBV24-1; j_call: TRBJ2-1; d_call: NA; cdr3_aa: CATSDPRDGIYNEQFF; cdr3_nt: TGTGCCACCAGTGATCCCCGGGACGGAATCTACAATGAGCAGTTCTTC
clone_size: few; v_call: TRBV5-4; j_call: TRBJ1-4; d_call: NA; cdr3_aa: CASSSTPGLPNGKLFF; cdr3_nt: TGTGCCAGCAGCTCGACTCCGGGACTCCCCAATGGAAAACTGTTTTTT
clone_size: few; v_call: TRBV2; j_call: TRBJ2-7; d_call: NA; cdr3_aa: CASSVTGLGDEQYF; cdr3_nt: TGTGCCAGCAGTGTTACGGGATTAGGGGACGAGCAGTACTTC
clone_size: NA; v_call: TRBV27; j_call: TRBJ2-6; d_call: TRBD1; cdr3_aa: CASSLGGGTGRANVLTF; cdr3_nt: TGTGCCAGCAGTTTAGGGGGCGGGACAGGAAGGGCCAACGTCCTGACTTTC
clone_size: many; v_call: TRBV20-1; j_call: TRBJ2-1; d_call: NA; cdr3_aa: CSAMTGLIHEQFF; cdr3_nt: TGCAGTGCTATGACAGGACTAATCCATGAGCAGTTCTTC
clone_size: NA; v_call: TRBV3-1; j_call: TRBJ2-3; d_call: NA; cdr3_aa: CASSQDWGGGRTDTQYF; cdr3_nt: TGTGCCAGCAGCCAAGATTGGGGGGGGGGGCGCACAGATACGCAGTATTTT
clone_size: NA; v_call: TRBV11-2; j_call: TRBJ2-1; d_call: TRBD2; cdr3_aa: CASSSRAGVEQFF; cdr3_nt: TGTGCCAGCAGCTCAAGGGCGGGGGTCGAGCAGTTCTTC
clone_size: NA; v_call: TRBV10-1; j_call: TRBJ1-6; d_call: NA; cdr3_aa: CASSPLGSGRWYF; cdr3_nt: TGCGCCAGCAGTCCCCTGGGGAGCGGGAGGTGGTACTTT
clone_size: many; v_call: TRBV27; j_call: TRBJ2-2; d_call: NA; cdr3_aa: CASSLTFTGELFF; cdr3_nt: TGTGCCAGCAGTCTCACTTTCACCGGGGAGCTGTTTTTT
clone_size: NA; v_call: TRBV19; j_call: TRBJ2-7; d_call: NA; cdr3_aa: CASSNRVSSYEQYF; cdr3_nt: TGTGCCAGTAGTAACAGGGTGAGCTCCTACGAGCAGTACTTC
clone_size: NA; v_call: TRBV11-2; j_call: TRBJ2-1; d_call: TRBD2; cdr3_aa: CASSPTSGRGNEQFF; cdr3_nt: TGTGCCAGCAGCCCTACTAGCGGGAGGGGGAATGAGCAGTTCTTC
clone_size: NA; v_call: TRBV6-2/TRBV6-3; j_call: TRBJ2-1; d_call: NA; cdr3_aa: CATHYRANHEQFF; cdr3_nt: TGTGCCACCCACTACAGGGCTAACCACGAGCAGTTCTTC
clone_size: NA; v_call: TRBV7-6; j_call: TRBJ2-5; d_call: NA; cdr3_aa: CASSYGGTYQETQYF; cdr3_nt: TGTGCCAGCAGCTATGGGGGAACGTACCAAGAGACCCAGTACTTC
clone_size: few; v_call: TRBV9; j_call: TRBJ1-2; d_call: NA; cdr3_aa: CASSETQAIRESNYGYTF; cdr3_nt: TGTGCCAGCAGCGAGACCCAAGCCATCCGGGAATCTAACTATGGCTACACCTTC
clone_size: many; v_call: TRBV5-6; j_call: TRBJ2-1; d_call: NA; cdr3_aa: CASSRIASGEQFF; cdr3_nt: TGTGCCAGCAGCAGGATAGCGTCGGGTGAGCAGTTCTTC